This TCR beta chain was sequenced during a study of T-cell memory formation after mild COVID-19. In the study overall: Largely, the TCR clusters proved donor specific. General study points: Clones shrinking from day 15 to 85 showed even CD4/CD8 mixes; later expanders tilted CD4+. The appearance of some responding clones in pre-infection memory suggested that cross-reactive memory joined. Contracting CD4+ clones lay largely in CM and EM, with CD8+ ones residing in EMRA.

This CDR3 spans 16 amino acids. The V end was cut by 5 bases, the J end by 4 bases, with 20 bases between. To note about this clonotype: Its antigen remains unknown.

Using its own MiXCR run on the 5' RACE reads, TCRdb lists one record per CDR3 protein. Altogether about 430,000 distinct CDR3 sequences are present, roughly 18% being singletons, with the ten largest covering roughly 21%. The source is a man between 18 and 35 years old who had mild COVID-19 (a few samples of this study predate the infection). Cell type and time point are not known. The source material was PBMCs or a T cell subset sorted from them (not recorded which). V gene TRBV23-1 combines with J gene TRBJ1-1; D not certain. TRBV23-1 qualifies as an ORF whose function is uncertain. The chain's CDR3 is CASSRRPGWVSTEAFF. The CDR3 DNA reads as TGCGCCAGCAGTAGACGGCCTGGATGGGTATCCACTGAAGCTTTCTTT.